This is a list of T cell receptor beta chains from one sample in a study of T-cell memory formation after mild COVID-19. Each CDR3 protein is one row after TCRdb ran MiXCR on the 5' RACE reads. This sample has approximately 150,000 distinct CDR3 sequences; roughly 6.2% occur once, and the top ten carry just over 2%. Sequenced input: PBMCs or a T cell subset sorted from them (not recorded which). The receptors were sampled from an adult woman who had mild COVID-19 (a few samples of this study predate the infection). Cell type and time point are not known. Both conserved end residues are part of each CDR3. The order of the fields is J gene, D gene, clone size, V gene, CDR3 DNA, CDR3 protein. The D gene is left open where the match is weak. Expanded clones get a size class; other rows say once, few or many, or leave the size out.

TRBJ1-2	-	-	TRBV11-3	TGTGCCAGCAGCTACGGCTGGGCGCGGGGTGGCTACACCTTC	CASSYGWARGGYTF
TRBJ2-6	-	-	TRBV20-1	TGCAGTGCTAGAGGCCGCGTAGGGGCCAACGTCCTGACTTTC	CSARGRVGANVLTF
TRBJ2-3	TRBD2	many	TRBV20-1	TGCAGTGCTCACCGGGACTACAGCACAGATACGCAGTATTTT	CSAHRDYSTDTQYF
TRBJ2-2	-	few	TRBV7-3	TGTGCCAGCAGCTTATATAGGAACACCGGGGAGCTGTTTTTT	CASSLYRNTGELFF
TRBJ2-2	-	-	TRBV29-1	TGCAGCGCTTCGGCTGGCGGGGAGCTGTTTTTT	CSASAGGELFF
TRBJ2-4	-	-	TRBV15	TGTGCCACCAGCAGAGATCCCCCATTAGAGCTAGCCAAAAACATTCAGTACTTC	CATSRDPPLELAKNIQYF
TRBJ1-5	-	many	TRBV5-1	TGCGCCAGCAGCTTGGACGGGGGTGGCAATCAGCCCCAGCATTTT	CASSLDGGGNQPQHF
TRBJ2-7	TRBD2	many	TRBV12-3/TRBV12-4	TGTGCCAGCAGCTCCGGGACTAGCGGGAGGACCCAGCAGTACTTC	CASSSGTSGRTQQYF
TRBJ1-5	TRBD1	many	TRBV18	TGTGCCAGCTCAAAGGGGGCTGGTGGCAATCAGCCCCAGCATTTT	CASSKGAGGNQPQHF
TRBJ2-7	-	many	TRBV11-2	TGTGCCAGCAGCTTAGGGACAGAGCTTTACGAGCAGTACTTC	CASSLGTELYEQYF
TRBJ1-2	TRBD1	-	TRBV12-3/TRBV12-4	TGTGCCAGCAGTTTAGCGAGGACAGGGGGCACCTATGGCTACACCTTC	CASSLARTGGTYGYTF
TRBJ2-1	-	many	TRBV20-1	TGCAGTGCTAGAGTCAAAGAGGGAGGAGGATCCTACAATGAGCAGTTCTTC	CSARVKEGGGSYNEQFF
TRBJ2-7	-	many	TRBV10-3	TGTGCCATCACCCGGGACATTACCTACGAGCAGTACTTC	CAITRDITYEQYF
TRBJ2-7	TRBD1	many	TRBV4-1	TGCGCCAGCAGCCAACCCAGGGGGTACGAGCAGTACTTC	CASSQPRGYEQYF
TRBJ2-1	TRBD1	-	TRBV24-1	TGTGCCACCAGTGGGGGGACAGGGGGCAACAATGAGCAGTTCTTC	CATSGGTGGNNEQFF
TRBJ1-1	TRBD1	many	TRBV7-9	TGTGCCAGCAGCTACAGGGGGGGGTCCCTGAGCACTGAAGCTTTCTTT	CASSYRGGSLSTEAFF
TRBJ2-2	-	many	TRBV7-6	TGTGCCAGCAGCCCACGGTGGGGGGCCGGGGAGCTGTTTTTT	CASSPRWGAGELFF
TRBJ2-5	TRBD2	-	TRBV4-3	TGCGCCAGCAGCCAAGAACTAGCGGCGTCGGGGGAGACCCAGTACTTC	CASSQELAASGETQYF
TRBJ1-1	TRBD1	many	TRBV2	TGTGCCAGCCTACCGGGACAGCCAATGAACACTGAAGCTTTCTTT	CASLPGQPMNTEAFF
TRBJ2-3	-	few	TRBV5-6	TGTGCCAGCAGCTTGCGCGAGACCTATACGCAGTATTTT	CASSLRETYTQYF
TRBJ1-1	-	-	TRBV10-3	TGTGCCATCAGTGGGACACGAGACACTGAAGCTTTCTTT	CAISGTRDTEAFF
TRBJ1-1	TRBD1	-	TRBV5-6	TGTGCCAGCAGCTTCCCCGGGACAGGGGTTTGGGACACTGAAGCTTTCTTT	CASSFPGTGVWDTEAFF
TRBJ1-2	TRBD1	many	TRBV7-2	TGTGCCAGCAGCTTTGACAGGGCGTATGGCTACACCTTC	CASSFDRAYGYTF
TRBJ2-1	-	-	TRBV7-6	TGTGCCAGCAGCTCGGTAGGGGGAGGCACCTACAATGAGCAGTTCTTC	CASSSVGGGTYNEQFF
TRBJ2-3	-	many	TRBV6-5	TGTGCCAGCAGCTCCCGGGGGAGCCCCACAGATACGCAGTATTTT	CASSSRGSPTDTQYF
TRBJ2-7	TRBD2	-	TRBV5-6	TGTGCCAGCAGCTTATCTGGGACTAGCTACGAGCAGTACTTC	CASSLSGTSYEQYF
TRBJ1-1	TRBD1	many	TRBV6-1	TGTGCCAGCAGTGATTGGACAGGGCCGGCCACTGAAGCTTTCTTT	CASSDWTGPATEAFF
TRBJ1-2	-	few	TRBV3-1	TGTGCCAGCAGCCCCTACCTTGGGGGGGTCTATGGCTACACCTTC	CASSPYLGGVYGYTF
TRBJ2-1	TRBD2	-	TRBV9	TGTGCCAGCAGCGTGGTTAGCGGGACCGGGTCATCAAGGCAGTTCTTC	CASSVVSGTGSSRQFF
TRBJ2-5	TRBD1	few	TRBV24-1	TGTGCCACCAGTGACCGCAGACAGGGCGCCTACCAAGAGACCCAGTACTTC	CATSDRRQGAYQETQYF
TRBJ2-3	-	few	TRBV7-2	TGTGCCAGCAGTACTATCCCGGAGAAGTACGGAAATACGCAGTATTTT	CASSTIPEKYGNTQYF